This TCR beta chain was observed in a study of T-cell reconstitution after alpha-beta-depleted transplantation in children (dated by TCRdb to 2015 to 2016). For context, the study as a whole: The study quantitatively tracked T-cell immune reconstitution after TCRalphabeta/CD19-depleted allogeneic hematopoietic cell transplantation in children using TCR repertoire profiling. The full study reports these points: The high TCRbeta diversity at day 60 in some patients was ascribed to recipient T cells and intrathymic progenitors that had survived conditioning. The apparently early recovery of alphabetaT-cell counts about two months after transplant reportedly depended on only several hundred rapidly expanded clones that came from non-depleted graft cells. The frequencies of hyperexpanded clones fell over the following months, and after one year, T-cell counts and TCRbeta diversity were mostly attributed to newly produced T cells.

The germline V gene (reference sequence) specifies DFQATT as CDR1 and SNEGSKA as CDR2. Trimming accounts for 0 bases at V and 7 bases at J, while the number of junction bases matched to no gene is 11. The CDR3, cysteine through phenylalanine, is 16 amino acids long. Here the CDR3 DNA is all that survives: 48 bases in frame from base 1. This clonotype showed up just a few times. Its cognate antigen has yet to be identified. Qualities for individual bases were not recorded, and no much larger clone is one base off. The treatment or condition label here, explained by the study, means: allogeneic hematopoietic cell transplantation with graft depleted of TCRalphabeta T cells and CD19 B cells. The transplant recipients were children given TCRalphabeta/CD19-depleted allogeneic hematopoietic cell grafts. Library construction relied on PCR. Reads for this sample came from an Illumina HiSeq 2500. TCR library preparation used molecular barcoding, with unique molecular identifiers applied to normalize quantification of the TCRbeta repertoire. Through fastp at Q25 and MiXCR, TCRdb rebuilt clones from the public reads, retaining in-frame beta chains. Identical CDR3 protein sequences are pooled into one entry, listed with their most common genes and DNA. Here the sample has 540,000 or so distinct CDR3 sequences; more than 20% occur a single time. 12% to 15% of the sample belongs to the ten largest clones.

The sample consisted of PBMCs, mostly from graft donor cells, taken 360 days after TCRalphabeta/CD19-depleted stem cell transplant. The sequence is built from TRBV20-1 and TRBJ2-1, with 8 junctional bases fitting TRBD2. The clonotype comes from a boy in the first two years of life who had a stem cell transplant for acute myeloid leukemia, so the T cells may come from the graft donor. In nucleotides, the sequence is TGCAGTGCTAGAGATAAGGGACTAGGTGTAGGTAATGAGCAGTTCTTC. It codes for CSARDKGLGVGNEQFF.